This entry lists 10 T cell receptor beta chains sequenced from one sample in a study of control samples from healthy donors and cancer patients. Clones were read by immunoSEQ multiplex PCR, and TCRdb kept only the in-frame ones, dropping some. Counted here are tens of thousands of clones, approximately 93% occurring once; the ten biggest clones make up approximately 1.5%. The source material was blood. These receptors originate from a woman younger than 45 in good health.

This chain links TRBV6-1 with TRBJ2-1; TRBD2 matches at 9 bases. CDR1 and CDR2 from the germline V gene are MNHNS and SASEGT. This CDR3 is built from 17 residues. V was clipped by 2 bases and J by 5 bases; unmatched bases: 10. CDR3 DNA sequence: TGTGCCAGCAGTGAACTGACAGGGCTAGCGGGAAACAATGAGCAGTTCTTC. This translates into CASSELTGLAGNNEQFF.

In this sample, this clone is medium-sized. The chain joins TRBV19 to TRBJ1-6, with D perhaps matching TRBD1 (5 bases). Looked up from germline, CDR1 is LNHDA and CDR2 is SQIVND (reference sequence). The V and J ends lost 8 bases and 7 bases respectively, with 15 bases between them. The CDR3 is 14 amino acids. The CDR3 is CASGASRVNSPLHF. For the CDR3, the DNA is TGTGCCAGTGGAGCCTCCAGGGTCAATTCACCCCTCCACTTT.

Written as DNA, the CDR3 is TGTGCCAGCAGCGTCGGACAGGGGAAGGGAGAGCCCCAGCATTTT. This codes for CASSVGQGKGEPQHF. The chain employs TRBV9 and TRBJ1-5, with 9 positions matching TRBD1. CDR1 SGDLS and CDR2 YYNGEE come from the germline V gene. The trim removed 2 bases at V and 8 bases at J, leaving 8 bases unmatched. The CDR3 runs 15 residues.

Remarks on this clone: Sequence at one end of the junction differs from germline and may be a read error. The CDR3 DNA is TGTGCCAGCAGCGTAGAAAACTACGAGCAGTACTTC. Its translation is CASSVENYEQYF. The chain links TRBV11-3 to TRBJ2-7, with D unclear. CDR1 and CDR2 (germline): SGHNT, YENEEA. CDR3 length: 12 amino acids. Full variable domain (outside the CDR3, taken from reference TRBV11-3 and TRBJ2-7): EAGVVQSPRYKIIEKKQPVAFWCNPISGHNTLYWYLQNLGQGPELLIRYENEEAVDDSQLPKDRFSAERLKGVDSTLKIQPAELGDSAVYLCASSVENYEQYFGPGTRLTVT.

This chain links TRBV5-4 with TRBJ1-2; D is uncertain. V was cut by 4 bases and J by 5 bases, with 18 bases left in between. The CDR3 is 15 residues long. Looked up from germline, CDR1 is SGHNT and CDR2 is YYREEE (reference sequence). The CDR3 spells CASSQEKMRGYGYTF. In nucleotides, the CDR3 is TGTGCCAGCAGCCAAGAAAAGATGCGCGGGTATGGCTACACCTTC. Looking up the rest from reference TRBV5-4 and TRBJ1-2 gives the full variable domain: ETGVTQSPTHLIKTRGQQVTLRCSSQSGHNTVSWYQQALGQGPQFIFQYYREEENGRGNFPPRFSGLQFPNYSSELNVNALELDDSALYLCASSQEKMRGYGYTFGSGTRLTVV.

The gene calls are TRBV24-1 and TRBJ2-1, with 11 bases that match TRBD2. This CDR3 contains 18 residues. Trimming cost V 5 bases and J 7 bases; bases outside gene matches: 15. Germline values: CDR1 KGHDR, CDR2 SFDVKD. CDR3 in DNA: TGTGCCACCAGTGGTTTCCCCACCACTAGCGGGAGAGGGAATGAGCAGTTCTTC. It specifies CATSGFPTTSGRGNEQFF.

Regarding this clone: The same CDR3 arises from other DNA sequences in this sample as well. The J gene is TRBJ2-3, the V gene TRBV7-3; TRBD2 aligns across 13 bases. The CDR3 contains 16 residues. Germline-derived CDR1 and CDR2 are SGHTA and FQGTGA. Trimming took 5 bases from V and 1 from J; bases not matched to a gene: 3. The CDR3, as DNA: TGTGCCAGCAGCCCACTAGCGGGAGGGGGCACAGATACGCAGTATTTT. Translating gives CASSPLAGGGTDTQYF.

The genes are TRBV19 and TRBJ2-7; D remains ambiguous. The CDR3 totals 17 residues. Per the germline V gene, CDR1 is LNHDA and CDR2 is SQIVND (reference sequence). V lost 3 bases and J 1 base, leaving 19 bases between the germline ends. This CDR3 reads CASSILVRAWGSYEQYF. CDR3 nucleotide sequence: TGTGCCAGTAGTATTTTAGTAAGGGCGTGGGGATCCTACGAGCAGTACTTC.

The V and J genes are TRBV7-2 and TRBJ1-2; D uncertain. Germline CDR1 and CDR2: SGHTA and FQGNSA. The CDR3 extends over 15 amino acids. Trimming shortened V by 1 base and J by 7 bases, and 16 bases separated the two germline ends. CDR3 protein: CASSLVEGPRRGYTF. CDR3 nucleotides: TGTGCCAGCAGCTTAGTGGAGGGCCCGCGGCGTGGCTACACCTTC. Full variable domain (rest looked up from reference TRBV7-2 and TRBJ1-2): GAGVSQSPSNKVTEKGKDVELRCDPISGHTALYWYRQSLGQGLEFLIYFQGNSAPDKSGLPSDRFSAERTGGSVSTLTIQRTQQEDSAVYLCASSLVEGPRRGYTFGSGTRLTVV.

In its sample, this clone was seen once. The chain couples TRBV7-3 to TRBJ2-3; D unclear. The CDR3 consists of 14 residues. CDR1 and CDR2 (germline): SGHTA, FQGTGA. The germline V and J ends were trimmed by 3 bases and 4 bases, with 11 bases remaining between them. In nucleotides, the CDR3 is TGTGCCAGCAGCTTTCTAACCAGACCAGATACGCAGTATTTT. This codes for CASSFLTRPDTQYF.